This T cell receptor beta chain was captured in a study of OX40 agonist ivuxolimab in advanced cancers. The CDR3 has 13 residues. V lost 4 bases and J lost 7, with 11 bases in between. The germline CDR1 and CDR2 sequences are MNHNY and SVGAGI (reference sequence). Using immunoSEQ multiplex PCR, the repertoire was profiled, and TCRdb retains in-frame clones only, with some absent. The profile shows roughly 91,000 clones, around 90% of them singletons. This sequence was found in an adult with an advanced solid tumor such as melanoma, head and neck, liver or kidney cancer. The V and J genes are TRBV6-6 and TRBJ1-3; D perhaps matches TRBD1 (5 bases). Here the sequenced sample was CD4+ or CD8+ T cells sorted from blood, taken in a trial of the OX40 agonist ivuxolimab. In nucleotides, the CDR3 is TGTGCCAGCAGTTCAGGGTTGGCGAACACCATATATTTT. Translating it yields CASSSGLANTIYF.